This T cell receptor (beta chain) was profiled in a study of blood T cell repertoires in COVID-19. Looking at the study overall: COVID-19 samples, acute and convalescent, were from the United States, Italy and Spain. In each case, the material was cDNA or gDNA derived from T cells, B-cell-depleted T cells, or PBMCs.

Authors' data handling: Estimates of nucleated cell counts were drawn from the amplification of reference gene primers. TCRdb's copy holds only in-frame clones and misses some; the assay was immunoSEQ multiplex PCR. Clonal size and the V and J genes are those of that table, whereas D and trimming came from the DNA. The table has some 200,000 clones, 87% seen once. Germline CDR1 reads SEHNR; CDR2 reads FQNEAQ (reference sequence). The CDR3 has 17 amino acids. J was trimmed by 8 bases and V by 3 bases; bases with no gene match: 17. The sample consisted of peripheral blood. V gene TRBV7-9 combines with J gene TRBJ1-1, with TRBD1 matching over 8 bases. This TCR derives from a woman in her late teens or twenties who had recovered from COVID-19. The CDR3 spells CASSFRKTARGLLEAFF. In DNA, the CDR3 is TGTGCCAGCAGCTTTAGGAAGACGGCCAGGGGGCTTTTGGAAGCTTTCTTT.